This is a list of T cell receptor beta chains from one sample in a study of blood T cells in healthy people across ages. Via MiXCR, TCRdb re-called the 5' RACE reads, giving one row per CDR3 protein. The sample includes 700,000 to 850,000 distinct CDR3 sequences, 50% to 65% of them seen just once. Sequenced sample: blood. The receptors shown here come from a man aged 80 or over in good health. Each CDR3 is given with its conserved first and last residue.

J gene | V gene | CDR3 protein
TRBJ2-3 | TRBV5-1 | CASSGYRGTSTDTQYF
TRBJ2-3 | TRBV29-1 | CSVEGTGTSGRADRYAYF
TRBJ1-4 | TRBV7-2 | CATGGSVNEKLFF
TRBJ1-1 | TRBV9 | CASSATVLGTEAFF
TRBJ2-7 | TRBV28 | CASGRAPYEQYF
TRBJ1-1 | TRBV4-1 | CASSQRFPPGQGNTEAFF
TRBJ2-7 | TRBV27 | CASSPLTSESSYEQYF
. | TRBV20-1 | CSASTSGTSYEQYF
TRBJ2-2 | TRBV5-1 | CASSSGQLGSGELFF
TRBJ2-1 | TRBV29-1 | CSVAGQGGEQFF
TRBJ2-5 | TRBV11-2 | CASSLAGTRETQYF
TRBJ2-5 | TRBV12-3/TRBV12-4 | CASSFRLAGARETQYF
TRBJ1-4 | TRBV2 | CASSEWRARRDEKLFF
TRBJ2-3 | TRBV11-2 | CASSSIGGSRYAYF
TRBJ1-2 | TRBV28 | CASTEEGAGGYTF
TRBJ2-1 | TRBV4-1 | CASSHAGTRLNEQFF
TRBJ1-4 | TRBV29-1 | CSAEGGSEKLFF
TRBJ2-7 | TRBV7-8 | CASRLDRATYEQYF
TRBJ2-6 | TRBV6-2/TRBV6-3 | CAGCRSGANVLTF
TRBJ2-7 | TRBV7-2 | CAPGLAGNSDSYEQYF
TRBJ1-2 | TRBV5-5 | CASSSGTGIRANYDYTF
TRBJ2-7 | TRBV3-1 | CASGVGGRSYEQYF
TRBJ1-6 | TRBV27 | CASSVITTGSSYNSPLHF
TRBJ2-7 | TRBV14 | CASSQAAGAGIEQYF
TRBJ2-5 | TRBV4-1 | CASSQDLGRQETQYF
TRBJ1-1 | TRBV27 | CASSRGGFTEAFF
TRBJ2-7 | TRBV6-5 | CASSLKGSVRGSYEQYF
TRBJ2-3 | TRBV10-3 | CAISFIPPGQGHRYAYF
TRBJ1-6 | TRBV15 | CATSRVMWGTFYNSPLHF